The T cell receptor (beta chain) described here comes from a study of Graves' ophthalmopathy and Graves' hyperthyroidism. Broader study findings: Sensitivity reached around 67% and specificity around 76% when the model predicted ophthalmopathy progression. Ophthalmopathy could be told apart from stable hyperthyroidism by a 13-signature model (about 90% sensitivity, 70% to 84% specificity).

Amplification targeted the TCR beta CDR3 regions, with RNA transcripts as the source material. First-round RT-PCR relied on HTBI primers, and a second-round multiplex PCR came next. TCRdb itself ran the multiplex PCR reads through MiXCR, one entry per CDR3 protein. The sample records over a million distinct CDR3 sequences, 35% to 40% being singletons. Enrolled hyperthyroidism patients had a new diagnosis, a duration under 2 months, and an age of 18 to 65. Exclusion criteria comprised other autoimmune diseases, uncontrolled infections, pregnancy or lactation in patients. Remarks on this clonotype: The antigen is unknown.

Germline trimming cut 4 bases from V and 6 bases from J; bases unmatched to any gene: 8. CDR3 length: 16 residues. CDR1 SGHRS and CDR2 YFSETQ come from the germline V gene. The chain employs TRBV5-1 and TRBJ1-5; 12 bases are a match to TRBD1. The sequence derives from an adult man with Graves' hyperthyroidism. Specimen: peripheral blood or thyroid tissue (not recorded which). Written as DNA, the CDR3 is TGCGCCAGCAGCCCTGGGACAGGGGGCGAGGGTCAGCCCCAGCATTTT. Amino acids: CASSPGTGGEGQPQHF.